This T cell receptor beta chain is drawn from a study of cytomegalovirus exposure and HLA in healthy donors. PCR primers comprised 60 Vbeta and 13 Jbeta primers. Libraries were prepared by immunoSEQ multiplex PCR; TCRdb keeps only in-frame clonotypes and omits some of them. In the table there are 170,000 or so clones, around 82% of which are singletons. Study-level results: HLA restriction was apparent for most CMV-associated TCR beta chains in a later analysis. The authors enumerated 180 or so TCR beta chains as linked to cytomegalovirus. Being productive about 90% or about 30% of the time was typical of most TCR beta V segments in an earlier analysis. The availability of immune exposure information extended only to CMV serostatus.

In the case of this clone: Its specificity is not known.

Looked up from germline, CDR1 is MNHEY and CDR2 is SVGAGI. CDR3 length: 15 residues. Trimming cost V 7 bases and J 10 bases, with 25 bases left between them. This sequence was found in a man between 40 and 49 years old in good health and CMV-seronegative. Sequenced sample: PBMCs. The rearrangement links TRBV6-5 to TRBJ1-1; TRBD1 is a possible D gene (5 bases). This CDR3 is CASIPIKGGGRGAFF. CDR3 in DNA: TGTGCCAGCATCCCGATCAAGGGCGGTGGGAGGGGAGCTTTCTTT.